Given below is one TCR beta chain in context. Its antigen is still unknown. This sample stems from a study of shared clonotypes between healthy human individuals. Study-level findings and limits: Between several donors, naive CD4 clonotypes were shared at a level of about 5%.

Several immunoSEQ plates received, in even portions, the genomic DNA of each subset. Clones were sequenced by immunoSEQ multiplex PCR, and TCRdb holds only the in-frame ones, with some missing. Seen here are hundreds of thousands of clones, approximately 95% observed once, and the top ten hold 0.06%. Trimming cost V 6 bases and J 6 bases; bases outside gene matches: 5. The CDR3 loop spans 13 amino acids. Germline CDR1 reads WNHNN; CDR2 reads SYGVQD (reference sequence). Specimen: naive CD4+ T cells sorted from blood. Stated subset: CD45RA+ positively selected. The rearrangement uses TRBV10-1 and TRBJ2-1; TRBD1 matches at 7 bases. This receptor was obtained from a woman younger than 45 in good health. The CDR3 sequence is CASRETGTNEQFF. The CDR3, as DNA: TGCGCCAGCAGGGAGACAGGGACCAATGAGCAGTTCTTC.